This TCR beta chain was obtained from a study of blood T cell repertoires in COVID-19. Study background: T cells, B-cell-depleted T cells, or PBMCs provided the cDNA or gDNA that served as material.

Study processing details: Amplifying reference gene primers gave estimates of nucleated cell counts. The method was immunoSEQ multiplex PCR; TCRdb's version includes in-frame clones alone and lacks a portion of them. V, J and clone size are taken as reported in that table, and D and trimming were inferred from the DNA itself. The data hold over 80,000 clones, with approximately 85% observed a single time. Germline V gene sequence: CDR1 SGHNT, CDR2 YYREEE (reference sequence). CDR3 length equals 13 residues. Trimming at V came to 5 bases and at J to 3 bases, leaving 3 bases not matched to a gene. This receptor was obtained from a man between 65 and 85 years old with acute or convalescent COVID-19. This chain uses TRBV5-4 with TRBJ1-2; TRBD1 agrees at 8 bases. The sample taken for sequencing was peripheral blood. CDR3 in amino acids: CASRLQGDYGYTF. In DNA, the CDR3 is TGTGCCAGCAGGTTACAGGGGGACTATGGCTACACCTTC.